Listed here are 23 T cell receptor beta chains from one sample, sequenced in a study of cytomegalovirus exposure and HLA in healthy donors. The PCR made use of 60 Vbeta and 13 Jbeta primers. Method: immunoSEQ multiplex PCR; TCRdb's copy keeps in-frame clones and lacks some. The sample includes approximately 110,000 clones, around 64% of them seen just once. The specimen was PBMCs. These receptors all come from a woman aged 25 to 39 in good health and CMV-seronegative.

The chain employs TRBV30 and TRBJ1-5; D might be TRBD1 (6 bases). Germline values: CDR1 GTSNPN, CDR2 SVGIG (reference sequence). The V and J ends lost 0 bases and 7 bases respectively, with 13 bases between them. This CDR3 has 14 amino acids. CDR3 sequence: CAWSVAGGRQPQHF. CDR3 bases: TGTGCCTGGAGTGTCGCGGGGGGCAGGCAGCCCCAGCATTTT.

The chain employs TRBV28 and TRBJ2-7, with no clear D. The V and J ends lost 0 bases and 0 bases respectively, with 9 bases between them. Looked up from germline, CDR1 is MDHEN and CDR2 is SYDVKM. This CDR3 region has 15 residues. CDR3 in amino acids: CASSLCSRCSYEQYF. DNA for the CDR3: TGTGCCAGCAGTTTATGTTCACGGTGCTCCTACGAGCAGTACTTC.

This chain uses TRBV5-6 with TRBJ1-2; the D gene is possibly TRBD1 (5 bases). CDR1 SGHDT and CDR2 YYEEEE come from the germline V gene. V dropped 4 bases and J dropped 1 base, with 17 bases sitting between them. The CDR3 contains 16 residues. CDR3 nucleotides: TGTGCCAGCAGCCATGCCGGGGGGGACCATAACTATGGCTACACCTTC. Protein: CASSHAGGDHNYGYTF.

This clone was counted a single time. This chain connects TRBV5-1 to TRBJ2-5; TRBD2 matches at 11 bases. The assigned J gene may be wrong: the sequence end matches TRBJ2-7 better. This CDR3 comprises 16 residues. Looked up from germline, CDR1 is SGHRS and CDR2 is YFSETQ. For the CDR3, the DNA is TGCGCCAGCAGCTCAGATAGCGGGAGGGCCGTCCACGAGCAGTACTTC. Its translation is CASSSDSGRAVHEQYF.

This sequence joins TRBV19 and TRBJ2-1; 7 positions match TRBD2. The CDR3 spans 10 residues. Germline CDR1 LNHDA, CDR2 SQIVND (reference sequence). The trim removed 10 bases at V and 6 bases at J, leaving 0 bases unmatched. In DNA, the CDR3 is TGTGCCACGGGGGGCAATGAGCAGTTCTTC. Its translation: CATGGNEQFF.

The chain joins TRBV6-1 to TRBJ1-1; D remains unclear. CDR3 length: 10 residues. V gave up 3 bases and J gave up 12 bases, with 8 bases separating them. Germline CDR1 and CDR2: MNHNS and SASEGT. CDR3 DNA: TGTGCCAGCAGTGATGAGTTATCTTTCTTT. This gives the protein CASSDELSFF.

The chain couples TRBV29-1 to TRBJ1-6; D is uncertain. V was cut by 5 bases and J by 3 bases, with 8 bases left in between. This CDR3 comprises 13 residues. Per the germline V gene, CDR1 is SQVTM and CDR2 is ANQGSEA. In nucleotides, the CDR3 is TGCAGCGTTTACGAGGACTATAATTCACCCCTCCACTTT. Amino acids: CSVYEDYNSPLHF.

The CDR3 here is CASSQDRGWPQHF. The CDR3 nucleotides are TGTGCCAGCAGCCAGGACAGGGGATGGCCCCAGCATTTT. The genes are TRBV7-6 and TRBJ1-5; 9 positions match TRBD1. The CDR3 is 13 residues long. Germline V gives CDR1 SGHVS, CDR2 FNYEAQ. Trimming at V came to 5 bases and at J to 9 bases, leaving 5 bases not matched to a gene.

The V call is TRBV7-2, the J call TRBJ2-5; TRBD1 aligns across 10 bases. This CDR3 contains 14 residues. V shed 6 bases, J shed 1 base, and the junction held 2 bases outside the gene matches. CDR1 and CDR2 from the germline V gene are SGHTA and FQGNSA. The CDR3 DNA reads TGTGCCAGCAGTGGACAGGGGGGCCAAGAGACCCAGTACTTC. This gives the protein CASSGQGGQETQYF.

To note about this clone: Distinct nucleotide sequences in the sample also encode this CDR3. The chain uses TRBV6-5 and TRBJ1-1; a possible D gene is TRBD1 (5 bases). V was cut by 5 bases and J by 1 base, with 5 bases left in between. CDR3 length: 12 residues. Germline V CDR1 and CDR2: MNHEY, SVGAGI. Here the CDR3 reads CASSTGNTEAFF. CDR3 bases: TGTGCCAGCAGTACAGGGAACACTGAAGCTTTCTTT.

This clone was observed a few times. The chain uses TRBV7-2 and TRBJ2-7; D is perhaps TRBD2 (5 bases). The CDR3 is 14 amino acids. V was pared by 5 bases and J by 0 bases, with 11 bases between. From germline, CDR1 is SGHTA and CDR2 FQGNSA. Here the CDR3 DNA reads TGTGCCAGCAGCCCGAGGACTTACTCCTACGAGCAGTACTTC. Translating it yields CASSPRTYSYEQYF.

The gene calls are TRBV28 and TRBJ1-4, with TRBD1 as a possible D gene (5 bases). Trimming removed 8 bases at V and 7 bases at J, with 20 bases between. This CDR3 region has 15 residues. Germline V CDR1 and CDR2: MDHEN, SYDVKM. The CDR3 spells CASGGASAVVEKLFF. Here the CDR3 DNA reads TGTGCCAGCGGAGGGGCAAGTGCGGTGGTTGAAAAACTGTTTTTT.

The chain has TRBV27 and TRBJ2-2, with 7 nucleotides matching TRBD1. Trimming at V came to 4 bases and at J to 6 bases, leaving 11 bases not matched to a gene. CDR3 length: 16 residues. Germline CDR1 is MNHEY and CDR2 is SMNVEV (reference sequence). CDR3 residues: CASSSYRGPDPGELFF. The CDR3 nucleotides are TGTGCCAGCAGTTCCTACAGGGGTCCTGACCCCGGGGAGCTGTTTTTT.

The chain carries TRBV14 and TRBJ2-1; tentative D call: TRBD2 (6 bases). Germline values: CDR1 SGHDN, CDR2 FVKESK. The V end lost 1 base, the J end lost 3 bases, and 19 bases lay between the germline ends. This CDR3 has 18 amino acids. DNA of the CDR3: TGTGCCAGCAGCCAAGGAGTAGGAGGGCTAGCGCTCTACAATGAGCAGTTCTTC. The encoded protein is CASSQGVGGLALYNEQFF.

The gene calls are TRBV28 and TRBJ2-7, with D tentatively TRBD1 (6 bases). The V gene lost 6 bases and the J gene lost 0 bases, with 15 bases spanning the gap. Germline V gene lookup returns CDR1 MDHEN and CDR2 SYDVKM. The CDR3 loop spans 15 amino acids. CDR3 nucleotides: TGTGCCAGCAGCCCTCCCAGGGGCGTCTCCTACGAGCAGTACTTC. Protein: CASSPPRGVSYEQYF.

V and J are TRBV6-4 and TRBJ2-1, with 9 bases lining up with TRBD2. Germline values: CDR1 MRHNA, CDR2 SNTAGT. This CDR3 comprises 16 residues. After removal of 2 bases from V and 4 bases from J, the junction contained 6 bases not matched to a gene. CDR3 residues: CASSDAAGGPYNEQFF. The CDR3 DNA reads as TGTGCCAGCAGTGACGCGGCGGGAGGGCCGTACAATGAGCAGTTCTTC.

The chain links TRBV2 to TRBJ1-5; D perhaps matches TRBD1 (5 bases). V lost 1 base to trimming and J lost 5 bases, with 9 bases between them. CDR1 is SNHLY and CDR2 is FYNNEI in the germline V gene. The CDR3 extends over 14 amino acids. The CDR3 sequence: CASSEVTGDQPQHF. CDR3 nucleotide sequence: TGTGCCAGCAGTGAAGTAACAGGAGATCAGCCCCAGCATTTT. The complete variable domain, with remaining parts taken from reference TRBV2 and TRBJ1-5, reads EPEVTQTPSHQVTQMGQEVILRCVPISNHLYFYWYRQILGQKVEFLVSFYNNEISEKSEIFDDQFSVERPDGSNFTLKIRSTKLEDSAMYFCASSEVTGDQPQHFGDGTRLSIL.

The chain is built from TRBV18 and TRBJ1-1; possibly TRBD1 for D (5 bases). V was trimmed by 3 bases and J by 8 bases, leaving 16 bases between them. This CDR3 has 14 amino acids. Germline V gene data show CDR1 as KGHSH and CDR2 as LQKENI. The CDR3 nucleotides read TGTGCCAGCTCACCGTGGGGGGGAGCGGTAGAAGCTTTCTTT. It encodes CASSPWGGAVEAFF. Full variable domain (outside the CDR3, taken from reference TRBV18 and TRBJ1-1): NAGVMQNPRHLVRRRGQEARLRCSPMKGHSHVYWYRQLPEEGLKFMVYLQKENIIDESGMPKERFSAEFPKEGPSILRIQQVVRGDSAAYFCASSPWGGAVEAFFGQGTRLTVV.

CDR3 sequence: CAISESHGVGNQPQHF. CDR3 coding DNA: TGTGCCATCAGTGAGTCTCACGGGGTTGGCAATCAGCCCCAGCATTTT. The gene calls are TRBV10-3 and TRBJ1-5; D is undetermined. The length of the CDR3 is 16 residues. The ends were cut back, 0 bases at V and 2 bases at J, with 11 bases in the middle. In germline, CDR1 is ENHRY, CDR2 SYGVKD.

The chain recombines TRBV7-9 with TRBJ1-4, with 10 bases that match TRBD1. Germline loops: CDR1 SEHNR, CDR2 FQNEAQ (reference sequence). The CDR3 consists of 14 residues. V trimming: 3 bases; J trimming: 8 bases; junction bases outside the gene matches: 3. CDR3 nucleotides: TGTGCCAGCAGCTTTGGGGGACAGGGGGAAAAACTGTTTTTT. Its translation is CASSFGGQGEKLFF.

This clone came up a few times. A junction boundary mismatches the germline segment, possibly from a read error. J is TRBJ2-1 and V is TRBV7-7; the match to TRBD2 covers 11 bases. This CDR3 has 13 amino acids. The germline V gene encodes CDR1 SSHAT and CDR2 FNYEAQ (reference sequence). The CDR3 loop is CASSLAGGVEQFF. CDR3 sequence (DNA): TGTGCTAGCAGCTTAGCGGGAGGGGTTGAGCAGTTCTTC.

This clone turned up a few times. The chain combines TRBV28 with TRBJ1-2; no definite D call. This CDR3 spans 13 amino acids. The germline gives CDR1 MDHEN, CDR2 SYDVKM. V lost 6 bases and J lost 4, with 12 bases in between. The chain's CDR3 is CASSATVIYGYTF. CDR3 DNA sequence: TGTGCCAGCAGCGCCACGGTAATCTATGGCTACACCTTC.

CDR3 in DNA: TGTGCCAGCAGTCACGGGGGTGTAAACGAGCAGTACTTC. Its protein product is CASSHGGVNEQYF. This chain uses TRBV7-9 with TRBJ2-7; TRBD2 might be the D (6 bases). V was pared by 6 bases and J by 5 bases, with 14 bases between. This CDR3 comprises 13 residues. Germline-derived CDR1 and CDR2 are SEHNR and FQNEAQ (reference sequence).